Listed below are T cell receptor beta chains from one sample, sequenced in a study of cytotoxic CD8 clonotypes in ibrutinib-treated CLL. Here immunoSEQ multiplex PCR was the method, and the copy in TCRdb shows in-frame clones only, minus some. This sample carries 150,000 to 200,000 clones, more than 70% of them seen once, and the ten largest clones take more than 2.5%. The material sequenced was PBMCs, taken at disease progression, from a patient treated with ibrutinib. The source of these receptors is a human donor with chronic lymphocytic leukemia. Each CDR3 is given with its conserved first and last residue. Each record gives: V gene, CDR3 length, D gene, CDR3 protein. The D gene is left open where the match is weak.

>TRBV2|16|-
CASSEPPSRGNQPQHF
>TRBV15|15|-
CATSRVGGSGNTIYF
>TRBV5-4|14|-
CASSLEVQGTEQFF
>TRBV18|17|-
CASSPLPRTESTDTQYF
>TRBV10-3|16|TRBD2
CAISESLTSGPGELFF
>TRBV27|19|-
CASSSRYIRDSPKIDEQYF
>TRBV23-1|14|-
CASSQSWGDYEQYF
>TRBV2|14|-
CASRDRANSYEQYF
>TRBV28|11|-
CAVGTAREAFF
>TRBV5-1|19|-
CASSLEGDLEHYSNQPQHF
>TRBV10-3|15|-
CAISARLGGDNEQFF
>TRBV9|16|-
CASSVEEQGDGNTIYF
>TRBV9|14|-
CASSEPLGSDTQYF
>TRBV15|14|-
CATSREVLGYGYTF
>TRBV7-3|15|-
CASSLEGFSTDTQYF
>TRBV19|16|-
CASSIGGRYSNQPQHF
>TRBV4-1|16|TRBD2
CASSLTLGGRGYEQYF
>TRBV5-1|18|TRBD2
CASRGALADRRLFDTQYF
>TRBV27|14|-
CASSSGTANTEAFF
>TRBV29-1|14|-
CSVPDRTTRETQYF
>TRBV7-3|15|-
CASSLTSLLNTEAFF
>TRBV7-2|14|-
CASITGTPPYEQYF
>TRBV10-3|13|-
CAISPRVPYEQYF
>TRBV11-2|12|-
CASRSGGHEQFF
>TRBV6-1|11|TRBD1
CASSDRVEQYF
>TRBV2|13|-
CASSGGLTDTQYF
>TRBV12-5|15|TRBD1
CASGLGTGDGYGYTF
>TRBV7-2|17|TRBD2
CASSLTSGRTGSYEQYF
>TRBV6-1|13|-
CASGIRRNYGYTF
>TRBV9|17|TRBD1
CASSAQGQGAGNYGYTF